This is a list of T cell receptor beta chains from one sample in a study of identical twins. MiXCR was run by TCRdb on the 5' RACE reads, yielding one entry per CDR3 protein. In the table there are about 190,000 distinct CDR3 sequences, more than 15% of which are singletons. In addition, the sample was reused for a study of T cells expressing NK-cell markers.

The sequencing input was CD8+ T cells sorted from blood. These receptors were taken from a young woman in good health. The CDR3 runs from the conserved cysteine through the conserved F or W. A D gene is named only where the DNA matches it firmly. For some rows the clone size is stated as once, few or many, or as a class when expanded; others skip it.

>.|TRBV9|.|TRBJ2-2
TGTGCCAGCAGCGTGATGCAGGGGGGGGAGTACACCGGGGAGCTGTTTTTT
CASSVMQGGEYTGELFF
>TRBD1|TRBV5-1|.|TRBJ2-7
TGCGCCAGCAGCTTGTATCCGGGACAGGCTAACGAGCAGTACTTC
CASSLYPGQANEQYF
>.|TRBV9|.|TRBJ2-7
TGTGCCAGCAGCCCAAGCCCTGGGCCCTACGAGCAGTACTTC
CASSPSPGPYEQYF
>.|TRBV11-2|few|TRBJ2-1
TGTGCCAGCAGCTTTGGGGATGAGCAGTTCTTC
CASSFGDEQFF
>.|TRBV5-6|.|TRBJ2-1
TGTGCCAGCAGCCCCTCGTCCGCCAATGAGCAGTTCTTC
CASSPSSANEQFF
>.|TRBV6-2/TRBV6-3|few|TRBJ2-7
TGTGCCAGCACCCCGAGAGGGGGGTCGATTAAGGCCTACGAGCAGTACTTC
CASTPRGGSIKAYEQYF
>TRBD2|TRBV10-3|few|TRBJ2-7
TGTGCCATCAGCGGAAAGACTAGCGGGAGATCCCACGAGCAGTACTTC
CAISGKTSGRSHEQYF
>TRBD2|TRBV10-3|once|TRBJ2-7
TGTGCCATCAAGGGACTAGCGGGAGAGGACGAGCAGTACTTC
CAIKGLAGEDEQYF
>TRBD2|TRBV4-1|few|TRBJ2-7
TGCGCCAGCAGCCAAGGGGAGGGCCCCTACGAGCAGTACTTC
CASSQGEGPYEQYF
>.|TRBV15|.|TRBJ1-1
TGTGCCACCAGCAGAGACTCTATCAGCACTGAAGCTTTCTTT
CATSRDSISTEAFF
>.|TRBV6-2/TRBV6-3|many|TRBJ1-1
TGTGCCAGCAGTTACCGGACTGTGAACACTGAAGCTTTCTTT
CASSYRTVNTEAFF
>TRBD2|TRBV7-2|.|TRBJ2-7
TGTGCCAGCAGCTACTTTAGCGGGGGGGCGGGCGAGCAGTACTTC
CASSYFSGGAGEQYF
>.|TRBV5-1|few|TRBJ2-7
TGCGCCAGCAGCCTCGGAAAGACTAGTGTACAGCAGTACTTC
CASSLGKTSVQQYF
>TRBD1|TRBV12-3/TRBV12-4|few|TRBJ2-7
TGTGCCAGCAGCCCGGGACAGGGTTTTGAAGGCTACGAGCAGTACTTC
CASSPGQGFEGYEQYF
>.|TRBV5-1|once|TRBJ2-1
TGCGCCAGCAGCTTGGAAAGCTTTGAGCAGTTCTTC
CASSLESFEQFF
>TRBD2|TRBV9|few|TRBJ2-1
TGTGCCAGCAGCGTAGGGGGCGGGGGGGCTTCGCATGAGCAGTTCTTC
CASSVGGGGASHEQFF
>TRBD2|TRBV6-2/TRBV6-3|.|TRBJ2-7
TGTGCCAGCAGTCTCACTCGCGGGAGACTGGGGGAGCAGTACTTC
CASSLTRGRLGEQYF
>.|TRBV20-1|few|TRBJ2-2
TGCAGTGCTAAGAACGGGGAGCTGTTTTTT
CSAKNGELFF
>.|TRBV12-3/TRBV12-4|.|TRBJ1-5
TGTGCCAGCATGGGTTCTAGCAATCAGCCCCAGCATTTT
CASMGSSNQPQHF
>.|TRBV7-9|.|TRBJ2-1
TGTGCCAGCAGCGACCGGGACAACCCCTACAATGAGCAGTTCTTC
CASSDRDNPYNEQFF
>.|TRBV11-3|few|TRBJ2-1
TGTGCCAGCAGCTTATTAGATGATGAGCAGTTCTTC
CASSLLDDEQFF
>.|TRBV18|few|TRBJ2-2
TGTGCCAGCTCAAAGACCCATCCGGCTATTTATTTGGACACCGGGGAGCTGTTTTTT
CASSKTHPAIYLDTGELFF
>.|TRBV12-3/TRBV12-4|.|TRBJ2-1
TGTGCCAGCAGTTTAGCACATCCCCATGAGCAGTTCTTC
CASSLAHPHEQFF
>.|TRBV30|.|TRBJ2-7
TGTGCCTGGAGTGTTGCCGGCTACGAGCAGTACTTC
CAWSVAGYEQYF
>.|TRBV5-5|.|TRBJ2-3
TGTGCCAGCAGCCACCAGACAGGCGATACGCAGTATTTT
CASSHQTGDTQYF
>TRBD2|TRBV11-1|many|TRBJ2-7
TGTGCCAGCAGCGCGGAGGGACTAGCGGGGGTCCGAAGCCACGAGCAGTACTTC
CASSAEGLAGVRSHEQYF
>.|TRBV30|.|TRBJ2-2
TGTGCCTGGAGTGGCGCGCCACAGGGATCAGCCGGGGAGCTGTTTTTT
CAWSGAPQGSAGELFF
>TRBD1|TRBV30|.|TRBJ2-7
TGTGCCTGGTCCGGGACAGGGGCTTTCGAGCAGTACTTC
CAWSGTGAFEQYF
>.|TRBV4-1|.|TRBJ1-2
TGCGCCAGCAGCCTAGACAGGACAGCAGGGGGCTACACCTTC
CASSLDRTAGGYTF
>.|TRBV5-6|.|TRBJ2-1
TGTGCCAGCAGCTTAACCCTGATGGAGCAGTTCTTC
CASSLTLMEQFF
>.|TRBV3-1|.|TRBJ2-1
TGTGCCAGCAGCCAAGAAAGGGGCACCCCGGGGGCGAATGAGCAGTTCTTC
CASSQERGTPGANEQFF
>TRBD1|TRBV14|few|TRBJ2-4
TGTGCCAGCAGCCAAGCGCAGGGGGCGCGAAACATTCAGTACTTC
CASSQAQGARNIQYF
>TRBD1|TRBV9|.|TRBJ1-2
TGTGCCAGCAGCGTAGCTGACGCAGGGGGAGGCTACACCTTC
CASSVADAGGGYTF
>TRBD1|TRBV12-3/TRBV12-4|.|TRBJ1-2
TGTGCCAGCAGTCGGGACAGGGGATTCTATGGCTACACCTTC
CASSRDRGFYGYTF
>.|TRBV6-4|many|TRBJ2-3
TGTGCCAGCAGTGACTCGAAGTCGGGAGAGGGCACAGATACGCAGTATTTT
CASSDSKSGEGTDTQYF
>.|TRBV4-1|few|TRBJ2-3
TGCGCCAGCAGCCTCCTCCCAGGCGCAGATACGCAGTATTTT
CASSLLPGADTQYF
>.|TRBV12-5|.|TRBJ2-3
TGTGCTAGTGGTTCACTACCGCAGGGTGGAGATACGCAGTATTTT
CASGSLPQGGDTQYF
>TRBD2|TRBV20-1|few|TRBJ2-1
TGCAGTGCTAGAGAGGTCGAGCGGGGGTTCTATGAGCAGTTCTTC
CSAREVERGFYEQFF
>TRBD1|TRBV10-3|.|TRBJ1-1
TGTGCCATCAGTGAGTCCGGGGACAGGGTTCGGAACACTGAAGCTTTCTTT
CAISESGDRVRNTEAFF
>TRBD1|TRBV5-1|few|TRBJ2-1
TGCGCCAGCAGCCGCCTCGACAGGGGGCCCTACAATGAGCAGTTCTTC
CASSRLDRGPYNEQFF
>.|TRBV4-1|few|TRBJ1-1
TGCGCCAGCAGCCAAGGGGCAGAGGGTAGCACTGAAGCTTTCTTT
CASSQGAEGSTEAFF
>TRBD1|TRBV19|.|TRBJ2-2
TGTGCCAGTAGTCATATACCGGGACAGGGAGACACCGGGGAGCTGTTTTTT
CASSHIPGQGDTGELFF
>.|TRBV4-3|few|TRBJ2-1
TGCGCCAGCAGCCAAGAGTTGATAGGTTCCTACAATGAGCAGTTCTTC
CASSQELIGSYNEQFF
>.|TRBV9|.|TRBJ1-2
TGTGCCAGCAGCGGAGCCGACAGAAACTATGGCTACACCTTC
CASSGADRNYGYTF
>.|TRBV9|few|TRBJ2-7
TGTGCCAGCAGCGTAGCACCCTCCTACGAGCAGTACTTC
CASSVAPSYEQYF
>TRBD1|TRBV7-9|few|TRBJ2-1
TGTGCCAGCAGCCCAGGGACAGGGGGGCACAATGAGCAGTTCTTC
CASSPGTGGHNEQFF
>.|TRBV29-1|.|TRBJ2-1
TGCAGCGTTTCTGAGTATGAGCAGTTCTTC
CSVSEYEQFF
>.|TRBV20-1|many|TRBJ1-2
TGCAGTGCCCCTAAGGTGGGGGGCGGCTACACCTTC
CSAPKVGGGYTF
>.|TRBV7-2|.|TRBJ2-7
TGTGCCAGCAGCTTAGAGGGCAGGACCCCCTCCTACGAGCAGTACTTC
CASSLEGRTPSYEQYF
>.|TRBV10-1|.|TRBJ2-2
TGCGCCAGCAGTGAGTCGAGGAGTCCAGGGGAAAACACCGGGGAGCTGTTTTTT
CASSESRSPGENTGELFF
>TRBD2|TRBV12-3/TRBV12-4|few|TRBJ2-1
TGTGCCAGCGGCGGGAGCAACAGGTACAATGAGCAGTTCTTC
CASGGSNRYNEQFF
>TRBD2|TRBV3-1|many|TRBJ2-1
TGTGCCAGCAGCCAAGATTTCGGGGGGGGCCCAGATGAGCAGTTCTTC
CASSQDFGGGPDEQFF
>.|TRBV20-1|.|TRBJ2-1
TGCAGTGCTCCCTGGCAAAATGAGCAGTTCTTC
CSAPWQNEQFF
>.|TRBV27|.|TRBJ2-3
TGTGCCAGCAGTCCCGGGCAGCGGGGCACAGATACGCAGTATTTT
CASSPGQRGTDTQYF
>.|TRBV10-3|few|TRBJ2-7
TGTGCCATCAGAGGACTTGGAGGCGAGCAGTACTTC
CAIRGLGGEQYF